This T cell receptor beta chain was identified during a study of T cells in Graves' hyperthyroidism and ophthalmopathy. The CDR3 runs to 15 residues. The junction had 16 bases not matched to a gene; V was cut back by 7 bases and J by 11 bases. Germline V gives CDR1 KGHDR, CDR2 SFDVKD. The TCR beta CDR3 regions underwent amplification using RNA transcripts as the source. First-round RT-PCR of the TCR CDR3 relied on the HTBI primer set. TCRdb independently ran MiXCR on the multiplex PCR reads; one entry per CDR3 protein. Of fewer than 600,000 distinct CDR3 sequences in the sample, roughly 14% are singletons; the top ten hold less than 20%.

Sequences were obtained from blood. The chain combines TRBV24-1 with TRBJ1-1; 9 positions match TRBD1. The sequence was obtained from a young woman with Graves' hyperthyroidism. Here the CDR3 reads CATRPRAGTGSSAFF. CDR3 in DNA: TGTGCCACCAGACCCCGTGCGGGGACAGGGAGTTCTGCTTTCTTT.